This entry concerns a single TCR beta chain. Its cognate antigen has yet to be identified. The record has no base qualities; no much larger clone is one base away. For this chain, trimming is 7 bases at the V end and 8 bases at the J end, and the number of junction bases without a gene match is 16. Reading from cysteine to phenylalanine, the CDR3 counts 15 amino acids. Only the CDR3 part of the read is kept: 45 bases, read in frame from the first base. CDR1 and CDR2 are read off the germline V gene as MNHEY and SVGAGI. This specimen belongs to a study of identical twins (dated by TCRdb to 2015 to 2016). A note on the overall study: TCR alpha and beta repertoires from monozygotic twins, unrelated adults of various ages and cord blood were deep-sequenced to test whether fetal clonotypes persist. Replicate twin experiments were performed at different times using different library preparation protocols to rule out contamination. The paper as a whole reports these results and caveats: Compared with coincidental sharing between unrelated individuals, an excess of low generation-probability sequences was observed among out-of-frame TCR alpha sequences shared between twins. In beta out-of-frame sequences, excess twin sharing was weaker, because having fewer shared sequences lowered the signal-to-noise ratio. Invariant T cells such as MAIT and iNKT could partly confound zero-insertion analyses, although diverse VJ usage argued against such confounding for most clonotypes. Because the same donors could not be followed over many years, the conclusions depended on cross-sectional statistical analysis. Out-of-frame TCR alpha sharing in monozygotic twins was systematically underestimated by recombination models, whereas sharing between unrelated individuals was in agreement with the recombination models. Fewer insertions were carried by abundant cord blood beta clonotypes; a weaker similar trend was observed in young adult naive repertoires, while no such trend was observed in memory repertoires.

Receptors were amplified or captured by 5' RACE. Sequenced on an Illumina HiSeq 2000. A universal primer binding site was introduced by template switching, and a unique molecular identifier was present in the final cDNA, enabling accurate counting of TCR cDNA molecules. Specific primers in the conserved constant-segment region were used to synthesize first-strand cDNA for TCR alpha and beta chains. To control for contamination, each cDNA library was double barcoded with a SMART-Mk sample barcode plus Illumina barcodes. TruSeq adapter sequences and Illumina sample barcodes were added in two successive PCR steps. TCR alpha and beta cDNA libraries were sequenced on the Illumina HiSeq platform with custom primers. From the authors' description of their analysis: Unique molecular identifiers were extracted from raw reads with MiGEC, and CDR3 positions were determined with MiXCR. For each individual, recombination models were inferred using an EM algorithm with the repgenHMM and IGoR tools. The tcR package in R was used for shared clonotype analysis, with sharing normalized by the product of cloneset sizes. To study raw recombination without the effects of thymic and clonal selection, out-of-frame nonproductive sequences were analyzed. TCRdb applied fastp at Q25 and MiXCR to the public reads, then kept only in-frame beta chains. Each record represents a unique CDR3 protein, reported with the most common genes and DNA among its rows. Here the V and J calls rest on TCRdb's processing, not on the authors' analysis. This sample has roughly 1.6 million distinct CDR3 sequences in its table, and under 35% of those were observed once. Approximately 0.25% of the sample is taken by the ten largest.

Only healthy Caucasian donors were included. The clonotype was recovered from a newborn girl in good health. Sample: cord blood. The rearranged chain carries TRBV6-5 and TRBJ1-2; the central 7 bases match TRBD1. The nucleotide sequence reads as follows: TGTGCCAGCATCCCGGGGCCGAGGGGGCAGCGAGGCTACACCTTC. The encoded protein is CASIPGPRGQRGYTF.